A selection of T cell receptor beta chains follows, all from one sample in a study of blood T cell repertoires in COVID-19. The table came from immunoSEQ multiplex PCR; TCRdb's copy has only in-frame clones and leaves some out. The sample holds about 120,000 clones, 85% to 90% seen once. Sequenced input: peripheral blood. These receptors were collected from a man older than 75 with acute or convalescent COVID-19. Both conserved end residues are trimmed from each CDR3. The D gene is left open where the match is weak.

J gene,V gene,D gene,CDR3 protein
TRBJ1-1,TRBV7-3,TRBD1,ASSLGVRDRGVAEAF
TRBJ2-1,TRBV7-9,TRBD2,ASREGTRANPSYNEQF
TRBJ1-2,TRBV2,NA,ASDPQGDGYGYT
TRBJ2-1,TRBV11-3,TRBD2,ASILMTGTVTSGRNEQF
TRBJ2-7,TRBV6-6,NA,ASSYSRNRYEQY
TRBJ2-2,TRBV24-1,NA,ATSQTGTKNGELF
TRBJ1-2,TRBV12-3/TRBV12-4,NA,ASTPGLYGYT
TRBJ1-2,TRBV5-1,NA,ASSQGQLTNYGYT
TRBJ1-5,TRBV28,NA,ASRVQMDQPQH
TRBJ1-5,TRBV5-6,NA,ASSSRTISNQPQH
TRBJ1-3,TRBV5-1,TRBD1,ASSKQGTYSGNTIY
TRBJ1-4,TRBV13,NA,ASSSRNEKLF
TRBJ1-2,TRBV11-2,TRBD1,ASSSRDRGTHGYT
TRBJ2-3,TRBV28,NA,ASSPTEERYTDTQY
TRBJ1-5,TRBV19,NA,ASSPSGGWGNQPQH
TRBJ2-1,TRBV5-1,NA,ASSLATTKSYNEQF
TRBJ2-4,TRBV10-1,TRBD2,ASSPGGADIQY
TRBJ2-7,TRBV20-1,TRBD2,SASAGGRNLGEQY
TRBJ1-4,TRBV19,NA,ASTGRANEKLF
TRBJ2-2,TRBV20-1,NA,SASGLAHVTGELF
TRBJ2-7,TRBV27,TRBD2,ASSLFSGGTYEQY
TRBJ2-2,TRBV21-1,NA,ASSKIRAGAGELF
TRBJ1-5,TRBV15,NA,ATSRDAVLGNQPQH
TRBJ2-7,TRBV20-1,TRBD2,SASRPGTSPHEQY
TRBJ1-1,TRBV3-1/TRBV3-2,NA,ASSQGRDTEAF
TRBJ1-2,TRBV19,NA,ASTTGQRVNYGYT
TRBJ1-3,TRBV11-2,NA,ASSLGNGGRNTIY
TRBJ2-5,TRBV7-9,TRBD2,ASSYGLAGGQETQY
TRBJ2-4,TRBV28,NA,ASSPAGYQSAKNIQY
TRBJ1-5,TRBV19,NA,ASREVGNQPQH
TRBJ2-1,TRBV10-1,NA,ASSDGGGPHNEQF
TRBJ1-1,TRBV12-3/TRBV12-4,NA,ASSLVGRTEAF
TRBJ2-7,TRBV5-1,NA,ASSLGVQATTYEQY
TRBJ1-2,TRBV10-2,NA,ASRPGENYGYT
TRBJ2-1,TRBV28,TRBD1,ASSSYSTGGNEQF
TRBJ2-4,TRBV14,TRBD1,ASSQYRGDIQY
TRBJ1-1,TRBV18,NA,ASSPGSFVMNTEAF
TRBJ2-7,TRBV6-2/TRBV6-3,NA,ASSYSREAQSYEQY
TRBJ2-5,TRBV24-1,NA,ATSDFRGSETQY
TRBJ1-5,TRBV27,NA,ASSLSNQGYSNQPQH